Listed below are T cell receptor beta chains from one sample, sequenced in a study of siplizumab effects on memory and regulatory T cells. Assay used: immunoSEQ multiplex PCR; TCRdb lists only in-frame clones, some missing. The sample lists fewer than 120,000 clones; approximately 92% were seen once. The sample consisted of CD4+ T cells sorted from blood. These receptors were collected from a human donor in good health. The CDR3 runs from the conserved cysteine through the conserved F or W. D genes are given only for firm matches. For some rows the clone size is stated as once, few or many, or as a class when expanded; others skip it.

j_call,v_call,clone_size,d_call,cdr3_aa,cdr3_nt
TRBJ1-1,TRBV6-5,NA,NA,CASSRDPRSRAFF,TGTGCCAGCAGTCGCGATCCCCGCTCCCGTGCTTTCTTT
TRBJ2-7,TRBV19,NA,TRBD2,CASSNRGGALVHEQYF,TGTGCCAGTAGTAATCGCGGGGGGGCCTTAGTTCACGAGCAGTACTTC
TRBJ2-6,TRBV5-1,once,NA,CASSFGTANSGANVLTF,TGCGCCAGCAGCTTCGGGACGGCAAACTCTGGGGCCAACGTCCTGACTTTC
TRBJ2-7,TRBV5-5,NA,NA,CASSSQGLEQYF,TGTGCCAGCAGCTCACAGGGTCTTGAGCAGTACTTC
TRBJ1-5,TRBV9,NA,TRBD1,CASSREGATKQPQHF,TGTGCCAGCAGTAGGGAGGGGGCAACTAAACAGCCCCAGCATTTT
TRBJ2-3,TRBV15,NA,NA,CATSERPRSTDTQYF,TGTGCCACCAGCGAGAGGCCTCGGAGCACAGATACGCAGTATTTT
TRBJ1-4,TRBV19,NA,NA,CASSIDRPEGERGATNEKLFF,TGTGCCAGTAGTATAGATCGACCCGAAGGTGAAAGAGGGGCAACTAATGAAAAACTGTTTTTT
TRBJ2-7,TRBV7-8,NA,NA,CASSIRYYEQYF,TGTGCCAGCAGCATCCGATATTACGAGCAGTACTTC
TRBJ1-3,TRBV6-5,once,TRBD1,CASIRDRGSGNTIYF,TGTGCCAGCATCAGGGACAGGGGCTCTGGAAACACCATATATTTT
TRBJ1-1,TRBV7-9,NA,NA,CASGENTEAFF,TGTGCCAGCGGTGAGAACACTGAAGCTTTCTTT
TRBJ2-2,TRBV4-2,once,NA,CASSQESRGPGGELFF,TGTGCCAGCAGCCAAGAGAGTCGGGGGCCAGGGGGGGAGCTGTTTTTT
TRBJ2-5,TRBV5-4,NA,TRBD2,CASSHYSGGVRGTQYF,TGTGCCAGCAGTCACTACAGCGGGGGGGTGAGAGGGACCCAGTACTTC
TRBJ1-2,TRBV7-2,NA,NA,CASSLYPGETYGYTF,TGTGCCAGCAGCTTATATCCAGGGGAAACTTATGGCTACACCTTC
TRBJ2-7,TRBV27,once,TRBD1,CASSPGTGARLAYLYEQYF,TGTGCCAGCAGCCCTGGGACAGGGGCCCGACTAGCGTATCTCTACGAGCAGTACTTC
TRBJ2-1,TRBV7-8,NA,TRBD2,CASSPGLAGYNEQFF,TGTGCCAGCAGCCCGGGACTAGCGGGGTACAATGAGCAGTTCTTC
TRBJ2-2,TRBV5-1,once,NA,CASRFSGSGELFF,TGCGCCAGCAGGTTCTCGGGGTCCGGGGAGCTGTTTTTT
TRBJ1-6,TRBV11-2,NA,TRBD1,CASSPRTGGYSPLHF,TGTGCCAGCAGCCCCCGGACAGGAGGGTATTCACCCCTCCACTTT
TRBJ2-2,TRBV5-4,NA,TRBD1,CASSSKDRGIGELFF,TGTGCCAGCAGCTCTAAGGACAGGGGTATCGGGGAGCTGTTTTTT
TRBJ1-1,TRBV18,NA,NA,CASSLFARGNTEAFF,TGTGCCAGCTCACTCTTCGCCAGGGGGAACACTGAAGCTTTCTTT
TRBJ1-2,TRBV6-5,NA,NA,CASSYSGGVGSYGYTF,TGTGCCAGCAGTTACTCCGGGGGAGTGGGGTCCTATGGCTACACCTTC
TRBJ2-1,TRBV7-2,NA,TRBD2,CASSLGLAGGSPGNEQFF,TGTGCCAGCAGCTTAGGACTAGCGGGGGGTTCTCCGGGAAATGAGCAGTTCTTC
TRBJ2-7,TRBV10-2,once,TRBD2,CACTWVAGVNEQYF,TGCGCCTGCACGTGGGTAGCGGGAGTTAACGAGCAGTACTTC
TRBJ2-7,TRBV4-1,NA,TRBD2,CASSPGLAGGRTYEQYF,TGCGCCAGCAGCCCCGGACTAGCGGGAGGAAGGACCTACGAGCAGTACTTC